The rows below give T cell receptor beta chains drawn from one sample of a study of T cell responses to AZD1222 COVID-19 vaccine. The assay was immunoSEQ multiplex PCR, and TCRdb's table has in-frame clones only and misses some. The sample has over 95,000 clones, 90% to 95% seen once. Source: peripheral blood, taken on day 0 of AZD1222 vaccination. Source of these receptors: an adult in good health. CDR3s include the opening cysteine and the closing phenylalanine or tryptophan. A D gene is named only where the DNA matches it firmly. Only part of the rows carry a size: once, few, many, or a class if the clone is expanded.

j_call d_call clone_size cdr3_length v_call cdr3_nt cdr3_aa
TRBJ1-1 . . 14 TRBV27 TGTGCCAGCAGCCCCAGGGGTCAGAACACTGAAGCTTTCTTT CASSPRGQNTEAFF
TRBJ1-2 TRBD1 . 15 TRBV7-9 TGTGCCAGCAGCCCGGGACAGGGGCTTGGCTATGGCTACACCTTC CASSPGQGLGYGYTF
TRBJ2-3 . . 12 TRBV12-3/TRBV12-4 TGTGCCAGCAGGCGAATATCTGATACGCAGTATTTT CASRRISDTQYF
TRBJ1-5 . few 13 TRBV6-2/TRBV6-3 TGTGCCAGCAGTTATAAACAAGATCAGCCCCAGCATTTT CASSYKQDQPQHF
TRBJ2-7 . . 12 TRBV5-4 TGTGCCAGCAGCCTTTGGACAGACGAGCAGTACTTC CASSLWTDEQYF
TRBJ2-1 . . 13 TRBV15 TGTGCCACCAACAGTGGGGGCTACAATGAGCAGTTCTTC CATNSGGYNEQFF
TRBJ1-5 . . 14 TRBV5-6 TGTGCCAGCAGCTTGGCCGGAGGCAATCAGCCCCAGCATTTT CASSLAGGNQPQHF
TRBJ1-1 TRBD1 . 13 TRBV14 TGTGCCAGCAGCCCTCGACAGGGTGGTGAAGCTTTCTTT CASSPRQGGEAFF
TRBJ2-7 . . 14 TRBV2 TGTGCCAGCAGGGGGGCGGGGGACTCCTACGAGCAGTACTTC CASRGAGDSYEQYF
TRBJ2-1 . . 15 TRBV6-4 TGTGCCAGCAGTGTCCAGGCGCCAGCCTACAATGAGCAGTTCTTC CASSVQAPAYNEQFF
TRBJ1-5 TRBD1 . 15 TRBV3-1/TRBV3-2 TGTGCCAGCAGCCCCCACAGGGGGCTAAGTCAGCCCCAGCATTTT CASSPHRGLSQPQHF
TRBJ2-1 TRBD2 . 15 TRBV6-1 TGTGCCAGCAGTGAGACTAGCGGGGGCCGAAATGAGCAGTTCTTC CASSETSGGRNEQFF
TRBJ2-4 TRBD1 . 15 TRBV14 TGTGCCAGCAGCCGACAGGGGACTGCCAAAAACATTCAGTACTTC CASSRQGTAKNIQYF
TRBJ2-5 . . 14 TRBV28 TGTGCCAGCAGACCTCCCGGCGGGGTAGAGACCCAGTACTTC CASRPPGGVETQYF
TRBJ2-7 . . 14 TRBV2 TGTGCCAGTACCGAGGGGGGGGGCCGAGAAGAGCAGTACTTC CASTEGGGREEQYF
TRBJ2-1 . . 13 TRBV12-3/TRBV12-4 TGTGCCAGCAGTTTAGGGTTTACAAATGAGCAGTTCTTC CASSLGFTNEQFF
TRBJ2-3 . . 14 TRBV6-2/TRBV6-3 TGTGCCAGCAGTCCGGGACTGAGCACAGATACGCAGTATTTT CASSPGLSTDTQYF
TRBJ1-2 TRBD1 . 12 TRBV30 TGTGCCTGGCGGACAGGGAGTGAGGGCTACACCTTC CAWRTGSEGYTF
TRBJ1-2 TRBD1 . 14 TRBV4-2 TGTGCCAGCAGCCAAGATCGGACAGGGTCGGGCTACACCTTC CASSQDRTGSGYTF
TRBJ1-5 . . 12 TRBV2 TGTGCCAGCACCTCAGGGGTTCAGCCCCAGCATTTT CASTSGVQPQHF
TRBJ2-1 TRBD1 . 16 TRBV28 TGTGCCAGCATTCCAGGGGTCAGGACAGGACACAATGAGCAGTTCTTC CASIPGVRTGHNEQFF
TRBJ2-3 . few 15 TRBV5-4 TGTGCCAGCAGCTCCGGTGTTTTTTGGACAGATACGCAGTATTTT CASSSGVFWTDTQYF
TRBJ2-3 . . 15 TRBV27 TGTGCCAGCAGTTTATCTGCCGGCTACCCGGATACGCAGTATTTT CASSLSAGYPDTQYF
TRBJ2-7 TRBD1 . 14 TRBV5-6 TGTGCCAGCAGCGTGGGACAGGGGGGCTACGAGCAGTACTTC CASSVGQGGYEQYF
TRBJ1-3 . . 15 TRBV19 TGTGCCAGTATAAGAGAGAAAGGGTCTGGAAACACCATATATTTT CASIREKGSGNTIYF
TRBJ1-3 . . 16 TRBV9 TGTGCCAGCAGCGTAGTGGGCCGCAACTCTGGAAACACCATATATTTT CASSVVGRNSGNTIYF
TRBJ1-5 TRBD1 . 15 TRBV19 TGTGCCAGTAGTATAGGGGACAGGGGCAATCAGCCCCAGCATTTT CASSIGDRGNQPQHF
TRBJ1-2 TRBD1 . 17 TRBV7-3 TGTGCCAGCAGCCCCCAGACAGGGGGCGCAGAGGGATATGGCTACACCTTC CASSPQTGGAEGYGYTF
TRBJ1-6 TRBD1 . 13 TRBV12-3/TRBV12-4 TGTGCCAGCAGATGGGACAGTCTTTCACCCCTCCACTTT CASRWDSLSPLHF
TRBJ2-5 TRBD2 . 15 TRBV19 TGTGCCAGTAGTATAGGGCGGGAGGGACCCAAGACCCAGTACTTC CASSIGREGPKTQYF
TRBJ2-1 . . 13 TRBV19 TGTGCCAGTAAAATAGGCCCCTACAATGAGCAGTTCTTC CASKIGPYNEQFF
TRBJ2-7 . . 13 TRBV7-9 TGTGCCAGCAGCGGGATTGACACGTACGAGCAGTACTTC CASSGIDTYEQYF
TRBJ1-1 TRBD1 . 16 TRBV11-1 TGTGCCAGCAGCTCCCGCCTCGAGGGGGCCGACACTGAAGCTTTCTTT CASSSRLEGADTEAFF
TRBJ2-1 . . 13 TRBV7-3 TGTGCCAGCAGCTTTCGGCCTAGCCATGAGCAGTTCTTC CASSFRPSHEQFF
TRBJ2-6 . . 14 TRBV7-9 TGTGCCAGCAGCTTAGTCTCTGGGGCCAACGTCCTGACTTTC CASSLVSGANVLTF
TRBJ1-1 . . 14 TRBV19 TGTGCCAGTACTACAGTACAGGGCGGCACTGAAGCTTTCTTT CASTTVQGGTEAFF
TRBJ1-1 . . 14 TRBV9 TGTGCCAGCAGCCAAAGGGGGGTGAGTACTGAAGCTTTCTTT CASSQRGVSTEAFF
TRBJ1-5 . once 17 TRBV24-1 TGTGCCACCAGTGACTCAATAGGGCCGCAGGGACCTCAGCCCCAGCATTTT CATSDSIGPQGPQPQHF
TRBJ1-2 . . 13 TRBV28 TGTGCCAGCAGTTTAATCATCTACTATGGCTACACCTTC CASSLIIYYGYTF
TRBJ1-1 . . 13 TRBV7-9 TGTGCCAGCAGCTTCGAGGGCGAGGGTGAAGCTTTCTTT CASSFEGEGEAFF
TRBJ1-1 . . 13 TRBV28 TGTGCCAGCATCCCAGGGTATGCCACTGAAGCTTTCTTT CASIPGYATEAFF
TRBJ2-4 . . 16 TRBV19 TGTGCCAGTAGTATCCGCCCGGAACTAGCCAAAAACATTCAGTACTTC CASSIRPELAKNIQYF
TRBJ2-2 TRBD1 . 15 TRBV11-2 TGTGCCAGCAGCCCGGCGACAGGGAGTGGCGGGGAGCTGTTTTTT CASSPATGSGGELFF
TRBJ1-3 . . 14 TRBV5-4 TGTGCCAGCAGCCTGCAGGGCTTTGGAAACACCATATATTTT CASSLQGFGNTIYF
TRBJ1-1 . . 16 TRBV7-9 TGTGCCAGCATTCTTCTGGGAGGGAGACTGAACACTGAAGCTTTCTTT CASILLGGRLNTEAFF
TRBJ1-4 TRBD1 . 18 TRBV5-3 TGTGCCAGAAGCTTGGCCCGGGACAGATTAACAACTAATGAAAAACTGTTTTTT CARSLARDRLTTNEKLFF
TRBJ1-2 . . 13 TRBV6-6 TGTGCCAGCAGTTACAGTACAGACTATGGCTACACCTTC CASSYSTDYGYTF
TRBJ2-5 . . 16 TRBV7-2 TGTGCCAGCAGCTTATCTGGCGGGGGCAAGCAAGAGACCCAGTACTTC CASSLSGGGKQETQYF
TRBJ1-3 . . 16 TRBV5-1 TGCGCCAGCAGCTCTGGGGGACATAACTCTGGAAACACCATATATTTT CASSSGGHNSGNTIYF
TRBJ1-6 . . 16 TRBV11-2 TGTGCCAGCAGCTCCAGGAGGGTAGGGTCTAATTCACCCCTCCACTTT CASSSRRVGSNSPLHF
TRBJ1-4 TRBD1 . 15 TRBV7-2 TGTGCCAGCAGCGCCCGACAGGGGATGGATGAAAAACTGTTTTTT CASSARQGMDEKLFF
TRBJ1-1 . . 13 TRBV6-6 TGTGCCAGCGGGGACGGGGGCTACACTGAAGCTTTCTTT CASGDGGYTEAFF